This T cell receptor (beta chain) was recovered during a study of T cells in Graves' hyperthyroidism and ophthalmopathy. RNA transcripts gave rise to amplified TCR beta CDR3 regions. The TCR CDR3 was amplified in a first-round RT-PCR using the HTBI primer set. TCRdb reanalysed the multiplex PCR reads using MiXCR and keeps one entry per CDR3 protein. The table has about 290,000 distinct CDR3 sequences, roughly 14% seen once. Losses at the gene ends were 6 bases for V and 6 bases for J; bases not matched to a gene: 7. Per the germline V gene, CDR1 is SGHDT and CDR2 is YYEEEE. The CDR3 loop spans 13 amino acids. This clonotype was counted many times. The antigen remains undetermined. Those patients with uncontrolled infection, other autoimmune disease, pregnancy or lactation were excluded. Diagnoses were made from clinical symptoms, serum measures (thyroxine and TRAb), thyroid ultrasound and orbital computed tomography.

Study results and caveats: Blood held most thyroid clonotypes expanded above 0.001 frequency.

The sequenced material came from blood. V usage is TRBV5-6 and J usage is TRBJ1-2; 8 bases align to TRBD1. The TCR sequence derives from a woman aged 25-40 years with Graves' hyperthyroidism that later progressed to Graves' ophthalmopathy. CDR3 sequence reads: CASTSTGVHGYTF. The CDR3 nucleotides read TGTGCCAGCACCTCGACAGGGGTCCATGGCTACACCTTC.